The TCR beta chain under discussion was sequenced for a study of beta chain features in type 1 diabetes. Regarding this clone: Its specificity is unknown.

The CDR3 runs to 15 residues. V shed 4 bases, J shed 4 bases, and the junction held 9 bases outside the gene matches. The germline gives CDR1 SGHRS, CDR2 YFSETQ. Sequenced material consisted of expressed TCRB transcripts (all of the isolated RNA was reverse transcribed). This table comes from immunoSEQ multiplex PCR, and its TCRdb copy is limited to in-frame clones, with some not included. The top ten clones hold around 0.04% of a sample with some 640,000 clones, about 14% of them seen once. Points from the study as a whole: Within each of all four CD4+ subsets, Type 1 diabetes patients had TCRB CDR3s that were moderately but significantly shorter.

The source material was naive CD4+ T cells from blood. The origin of this receptor is a man aged 18 to 30 with type 1 diabetes. The chain links TRBV5-1 to TRBJ2-3, with TRBD1 matching 7 bases. Here the CDR3 reads CASSNRGQWADTQYF. CDR3 nucleotide sequence: TGCGCCAGCAGCAATAGGGGACAGTGGGCAGATACGCAGTATTTT.